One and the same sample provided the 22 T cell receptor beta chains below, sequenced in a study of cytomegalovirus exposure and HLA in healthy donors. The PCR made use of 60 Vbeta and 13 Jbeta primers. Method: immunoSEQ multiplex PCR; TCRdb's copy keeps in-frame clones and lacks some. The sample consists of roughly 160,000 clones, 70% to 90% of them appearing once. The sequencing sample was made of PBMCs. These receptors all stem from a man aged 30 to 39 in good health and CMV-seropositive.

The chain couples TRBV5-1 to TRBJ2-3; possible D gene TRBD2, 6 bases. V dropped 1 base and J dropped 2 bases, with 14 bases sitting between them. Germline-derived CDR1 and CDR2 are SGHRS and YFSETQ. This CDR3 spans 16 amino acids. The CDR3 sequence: CASSLTRSGPTDTQYF. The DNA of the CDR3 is TGCGCCAGCAGCTTGACCCGTAGCGGCCCCACAGATACGCAGTATTTT.

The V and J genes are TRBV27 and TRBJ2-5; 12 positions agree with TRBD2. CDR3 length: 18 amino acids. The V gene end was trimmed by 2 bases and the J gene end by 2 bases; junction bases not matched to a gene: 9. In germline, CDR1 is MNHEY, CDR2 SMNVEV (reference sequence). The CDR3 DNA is TGTGCCAGCAGTTTACTAGCGGGAGGGTCGGGCACACAAGAGACCCAGTACTTC. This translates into CASSLLAGGSGTQETQYF.

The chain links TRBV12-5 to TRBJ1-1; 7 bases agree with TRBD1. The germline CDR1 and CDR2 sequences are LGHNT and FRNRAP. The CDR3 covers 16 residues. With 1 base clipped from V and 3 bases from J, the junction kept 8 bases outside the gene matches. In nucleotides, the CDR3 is TGTGCTAGTGGTTTGGCCAGGACAGGAGGTTACACTGAAGCTTTCTTT. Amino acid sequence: CASGLARTGGYTEAFF.

The CDR3 reads CASSYVGGDHYGYTF. The DNA for the CDR3 is TGTGCCAGCAGTTACGTCGGGGGGGACCACTATGGCTACACCTTC. This sequence joins TRBV6-5 and TRBJ1-2, with a weak D call TRBD1 (5 bases). Germline CDR1 MNHEY, CDR2 SVGAGI. The CDR3 sequence is 15 residues long. V lost 2 bases to trimming and J lost 3 bases, with 13 bases between them.

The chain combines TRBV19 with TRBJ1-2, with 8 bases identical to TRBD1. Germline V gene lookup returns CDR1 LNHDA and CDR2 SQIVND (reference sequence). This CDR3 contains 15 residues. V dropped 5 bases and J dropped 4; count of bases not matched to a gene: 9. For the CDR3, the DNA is TGTGCCAGTAGTCGGGGACAGGCCCCTTCCTATGGCTACACCTTC. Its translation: CASSRGQAPSYGYTF.

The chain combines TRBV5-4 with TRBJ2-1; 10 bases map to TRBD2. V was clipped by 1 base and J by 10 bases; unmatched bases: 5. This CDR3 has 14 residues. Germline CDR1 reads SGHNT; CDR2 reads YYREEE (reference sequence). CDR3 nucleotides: TGTGCCAGCAGCTTGAGCGGGAGGGCCGGAGAGCAGTTCTTC. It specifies CASSLSGRAGEQFF. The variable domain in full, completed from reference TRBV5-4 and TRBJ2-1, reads ETGVTQSPTHLIKTRGQQVTLRCSSQSGHNTVSWYQQALGQGPQFIFQYYREEENGRGNFPPRFSGLQFPNYSSELNVNALELDDSALYLCASSLSGRAGEQFFGPGTRLTVL.

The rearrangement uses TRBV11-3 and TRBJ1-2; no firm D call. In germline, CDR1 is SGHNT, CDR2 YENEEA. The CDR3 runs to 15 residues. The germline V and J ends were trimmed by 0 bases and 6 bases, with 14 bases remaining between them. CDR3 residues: CASSLDPKGAHGYTF. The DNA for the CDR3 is TGTGCCAGCAGCTTAGATCCAAAGGGAGCCCATGGCTACACCTTC.

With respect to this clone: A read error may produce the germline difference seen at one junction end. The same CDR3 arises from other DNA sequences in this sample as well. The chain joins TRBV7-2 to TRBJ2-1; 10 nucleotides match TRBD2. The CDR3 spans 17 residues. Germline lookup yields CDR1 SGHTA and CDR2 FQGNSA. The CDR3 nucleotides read TGTGCCAGTAGCTTACAACCCCTTGCTAGCGGGAGTGATGAGCAGTTCTTC. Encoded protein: CASSLQPLASGSDEQFF.

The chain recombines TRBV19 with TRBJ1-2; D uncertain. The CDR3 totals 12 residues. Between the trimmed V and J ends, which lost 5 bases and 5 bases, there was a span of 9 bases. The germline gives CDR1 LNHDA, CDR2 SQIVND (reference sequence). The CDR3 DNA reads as TGTGCCAGTAGTCAAAACGGGTATGGCTACACCTTC. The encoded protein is CASSQNGYGYTF.

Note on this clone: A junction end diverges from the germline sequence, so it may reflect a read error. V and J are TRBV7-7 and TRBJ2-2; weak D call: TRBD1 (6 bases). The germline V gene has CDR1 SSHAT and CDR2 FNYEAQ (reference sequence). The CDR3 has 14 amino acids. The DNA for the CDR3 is TGTGCTAGCAGCTTTGGGGGCAACACCGGGGAGCTGTTTTTT. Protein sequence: CASSFGGNTGELFF.

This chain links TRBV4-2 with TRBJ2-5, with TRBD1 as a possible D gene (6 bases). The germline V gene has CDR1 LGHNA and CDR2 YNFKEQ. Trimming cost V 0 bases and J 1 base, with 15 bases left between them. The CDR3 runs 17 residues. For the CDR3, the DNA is TGTGCCAGCAGCCAAGATCTAGGTTCGGACAGCCAAGAGACCCAGTACTTC. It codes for CASSQDLGSDSQETQYF.

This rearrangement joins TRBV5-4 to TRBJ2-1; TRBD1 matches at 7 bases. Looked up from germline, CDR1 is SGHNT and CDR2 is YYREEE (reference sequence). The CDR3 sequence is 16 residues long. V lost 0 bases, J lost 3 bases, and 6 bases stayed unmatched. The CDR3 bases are TGTGCCAGCAGCTTGGGTGGACAGGTATTCTACAATGAGCAGTTCTTC. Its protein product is CASSLGGQVFYNEQFF.

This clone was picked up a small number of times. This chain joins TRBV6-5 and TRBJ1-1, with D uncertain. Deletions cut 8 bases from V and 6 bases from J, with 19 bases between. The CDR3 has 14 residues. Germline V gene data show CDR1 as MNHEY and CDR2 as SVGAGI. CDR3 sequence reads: CASRGWRQAAEAFF. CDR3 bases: TGTGCCAGCCGTGGGTGGAGGCAGGCTGCTGAAGCTTTCTTT.

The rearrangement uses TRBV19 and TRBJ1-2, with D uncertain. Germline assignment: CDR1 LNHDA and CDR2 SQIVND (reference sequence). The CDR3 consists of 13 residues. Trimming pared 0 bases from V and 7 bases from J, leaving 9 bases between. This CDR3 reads CASSIDFRGGYTF. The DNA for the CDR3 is TGTGCCAGTAGTATAGACTTCCGGGGTGGCTACACCTTC.

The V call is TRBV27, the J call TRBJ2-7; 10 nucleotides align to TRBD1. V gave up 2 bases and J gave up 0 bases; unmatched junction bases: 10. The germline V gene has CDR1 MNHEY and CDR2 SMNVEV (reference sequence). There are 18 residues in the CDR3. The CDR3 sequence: CASSLKGQGSVISYEQYF. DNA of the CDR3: TGTGCCAGCAGTTTAAAGGGACAGGGGTCAGTCATCTCCTACGAGCAGTACTTC.

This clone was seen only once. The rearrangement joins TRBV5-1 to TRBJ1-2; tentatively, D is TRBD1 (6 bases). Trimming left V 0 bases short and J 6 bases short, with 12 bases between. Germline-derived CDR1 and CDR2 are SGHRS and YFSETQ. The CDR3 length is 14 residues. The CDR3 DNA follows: TGCGCCAGCAGCTTGGGCGGGGGCTCGGATGGCTACACCTTC. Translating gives CASSLGGGSDGYTF. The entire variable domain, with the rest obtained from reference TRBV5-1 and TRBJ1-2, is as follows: KAGVTQTPRYLIKTRGQQVTLSCSPISGHRSVSWYQQTPGQGLQFLFEYFSETQRNKGNFPGRFSGRQFSNSRSEMNVSTLELGDSALYLCASSLGGGSDGYTFGSGTRLTVV.

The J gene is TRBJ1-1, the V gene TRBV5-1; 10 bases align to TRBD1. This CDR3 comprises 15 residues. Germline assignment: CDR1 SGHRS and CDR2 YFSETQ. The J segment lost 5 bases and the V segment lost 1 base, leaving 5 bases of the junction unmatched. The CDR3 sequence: CASSLIGTGATEAFF. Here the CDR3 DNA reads TGCGCCAGCAGCTTGATCGGGACAGGGGCAACTGAAGCTTTCTTT. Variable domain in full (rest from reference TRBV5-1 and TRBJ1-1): KAGVTQTPRYLIKTRGQQVTLSCSPISGHRSVSWYQQTPGQGLQFLFEYFSETQRNKGNFPGRFSGRQFSNSRSEMNVSTLELGDSALYLCASSLIGTGATEAFFGQGTRLTVV.

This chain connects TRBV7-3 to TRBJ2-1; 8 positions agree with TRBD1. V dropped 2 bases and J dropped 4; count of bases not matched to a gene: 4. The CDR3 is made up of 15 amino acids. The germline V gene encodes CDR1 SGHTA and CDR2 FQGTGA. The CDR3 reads CASSLGQGPYNEQFF. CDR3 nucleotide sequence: TGTGCCAGCAGCTTAGGACAGGGACCTTACAATGAGCAGTTCTTC. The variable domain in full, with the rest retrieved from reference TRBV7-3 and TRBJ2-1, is GAGVSQTPSNKVTEKGKYVELRCDPISGHTALYWYRQSLGQGPEFLIYFQGTGAADDSGLPNDRFFAVRPEGSVSTLKIQRTERGDSAVYLCASSLGQGPYNEQFFGPGTRLTVL.

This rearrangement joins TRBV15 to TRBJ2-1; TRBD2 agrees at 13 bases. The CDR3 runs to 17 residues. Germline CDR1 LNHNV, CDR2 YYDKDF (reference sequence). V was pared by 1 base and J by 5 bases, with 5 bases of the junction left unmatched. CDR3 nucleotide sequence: TGTGCCACCAGCAGAGGCTCACTAGCGGGAGGGGACAATGAGCAGTTCTTC. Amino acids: CATSRGSLAGGDNEQFF.

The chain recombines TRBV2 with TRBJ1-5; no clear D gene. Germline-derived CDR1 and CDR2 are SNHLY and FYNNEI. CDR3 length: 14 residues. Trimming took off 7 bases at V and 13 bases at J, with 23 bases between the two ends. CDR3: CASKLDSTFSAQHF. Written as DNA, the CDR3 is TGTGCCAGCAAGCTAGACTCCACGTTTTCGGCTCAGCATTTT.

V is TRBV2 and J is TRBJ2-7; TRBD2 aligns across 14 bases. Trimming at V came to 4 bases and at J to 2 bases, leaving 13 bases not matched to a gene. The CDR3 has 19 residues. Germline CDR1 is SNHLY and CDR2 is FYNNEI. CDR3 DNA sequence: TGTGCCAGCAGTGGGGCGGGACTAGCGGGAGAGAGGTCTACCTACGAGCAGTACTTC. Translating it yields CASSGAGLAGERSTYEQYF.

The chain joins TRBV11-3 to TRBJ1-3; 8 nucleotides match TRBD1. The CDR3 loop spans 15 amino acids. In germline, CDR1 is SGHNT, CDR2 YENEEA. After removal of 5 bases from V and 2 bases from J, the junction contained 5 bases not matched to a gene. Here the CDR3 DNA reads TGTGCCAGCAGCCGGACAGGGACGCCTGGAAACACCATATATTTT. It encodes CASSRTGTPGNTIYF.